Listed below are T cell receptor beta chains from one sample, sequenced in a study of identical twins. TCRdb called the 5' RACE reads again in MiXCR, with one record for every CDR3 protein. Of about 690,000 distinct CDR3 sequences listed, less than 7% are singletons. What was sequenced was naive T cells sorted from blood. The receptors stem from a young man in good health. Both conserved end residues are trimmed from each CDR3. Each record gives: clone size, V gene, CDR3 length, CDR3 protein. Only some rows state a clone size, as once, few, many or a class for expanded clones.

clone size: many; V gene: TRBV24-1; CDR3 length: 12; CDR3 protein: ATSERTGWETQY
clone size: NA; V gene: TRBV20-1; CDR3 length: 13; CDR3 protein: SATPLAGDAETQY
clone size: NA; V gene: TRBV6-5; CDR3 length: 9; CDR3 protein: ASSRLGEAF
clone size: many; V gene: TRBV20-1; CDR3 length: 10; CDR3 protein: SESTFTDTQY
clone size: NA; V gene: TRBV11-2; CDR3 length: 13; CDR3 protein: ASSLEGIYMDEQF
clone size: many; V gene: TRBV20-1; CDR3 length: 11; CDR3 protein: SARETSLNTQY
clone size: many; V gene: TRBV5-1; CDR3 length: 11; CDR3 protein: ASSSAKQETQY
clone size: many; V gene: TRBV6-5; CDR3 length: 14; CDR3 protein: ASSYSLDSGANVLT
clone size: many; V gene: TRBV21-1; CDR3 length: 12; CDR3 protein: ASSKEGIQETQY
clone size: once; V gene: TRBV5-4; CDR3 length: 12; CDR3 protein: ASSLEPTNEKLF
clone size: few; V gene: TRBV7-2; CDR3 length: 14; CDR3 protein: ASSLTSGRPQETQY
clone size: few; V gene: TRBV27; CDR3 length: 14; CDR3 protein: ASSSISTAINEKLF
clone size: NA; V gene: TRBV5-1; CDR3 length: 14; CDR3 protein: ASSDGQGLYTDTQY
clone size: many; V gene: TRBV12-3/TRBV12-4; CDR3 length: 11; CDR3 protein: ASSSGSKNIQY
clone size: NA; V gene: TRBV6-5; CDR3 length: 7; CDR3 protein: ARSLRRF
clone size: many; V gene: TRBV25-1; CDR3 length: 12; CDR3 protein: ASSEWGRVREQY
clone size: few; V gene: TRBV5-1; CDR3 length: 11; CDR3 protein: ASRDLEREKLF